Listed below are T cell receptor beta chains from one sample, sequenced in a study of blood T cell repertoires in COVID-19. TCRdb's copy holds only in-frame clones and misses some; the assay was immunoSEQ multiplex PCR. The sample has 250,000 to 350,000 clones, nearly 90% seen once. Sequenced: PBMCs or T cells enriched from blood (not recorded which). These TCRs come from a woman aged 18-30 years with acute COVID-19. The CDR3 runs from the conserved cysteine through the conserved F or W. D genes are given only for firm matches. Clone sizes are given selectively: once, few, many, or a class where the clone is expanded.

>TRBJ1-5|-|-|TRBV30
TGTGCCTGGAGTAGCGGACCCAATCAGCCCCAGCATTTT
CAWSSGPNQPQHF
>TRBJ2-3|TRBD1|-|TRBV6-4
TGTGCCAGCAGTGACAGACAGGGTGGAACGCAGTATTTT
CASSDRQGGTQYF
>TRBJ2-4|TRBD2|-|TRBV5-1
TGCGCCAGCAGCTGGAACCCGGGACTAGCGGGAGCGGCCAAAAACATTCAGTACTTC
CASSWNPGLAGAAKNIQYF
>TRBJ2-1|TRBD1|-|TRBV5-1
TGCGCCAGCAGCTGGGGGACAGGGGGGTACAATGAGCAGTTCTTC
CASSWGTGGYNEQFF
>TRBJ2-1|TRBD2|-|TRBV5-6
TGTGCCAGCAGCTTGGAGCTAGCGGGAGTTTTGGGTGAGCAGTTCTTC
CASSLELAGVLGEQFF
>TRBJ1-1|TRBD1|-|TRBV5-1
TGCGCCAGCAGCTGGGACAGGGGCACTGAAGCTTTCTTT
CASSWDRGTEAFF
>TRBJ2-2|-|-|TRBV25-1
TGTGCCAGCAGTGACGCGGGGACCCCTACCGGGGAGCTGTTTTTT
CASSDAGTPTGELFF
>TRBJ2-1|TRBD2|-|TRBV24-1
TGTGCCACCAGTGAGCATTCTAGCGGGAGTGGCAATGAGCAGTTCTTC
CATSEHSSGSGNEQFF
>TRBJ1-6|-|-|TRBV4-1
TGCGCCAGCAGCCCGACGACCGGGGCCCTCCACTTT
CASSPTTGALHF
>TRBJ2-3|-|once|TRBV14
TGTGCCAGCAGCCGGATCGGGACAGATACGCAGTATTTT
CASSRIGTDTQYF
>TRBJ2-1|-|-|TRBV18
TGTGCCAGCTCGCCGGAGCATGAGCAGTTCTTC
CASSPEHEQFF
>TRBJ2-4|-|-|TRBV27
TGTGCCAGCAGTTACGGGTTTAGGACCAAAAACATTCAGTACTTC
CASSYGFRTKNIQYF
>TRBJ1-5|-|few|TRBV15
TGTGCCACCAGCAGAGACAGGGCCCGCAATCAGCCCCAGCATTTT
CATSRDRARNQPQHF
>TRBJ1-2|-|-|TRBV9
TGTGCCAGCAGCGGAAGGGGAAACTATGGCTACACCTTC
CASSGRGNYGYTF
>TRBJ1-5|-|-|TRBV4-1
TGCGCCAGCAGCCAGTTCCCCCTAGAGCCCCAGCATTTT
CASSQFPLEPQHF
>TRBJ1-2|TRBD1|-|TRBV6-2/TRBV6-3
TGTGCCAGCAGTTACTCACAGGGGATTTTTGGCTACACCTTC
CASSYSQGIFGYTF
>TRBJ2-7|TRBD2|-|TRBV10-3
TGTGCCATCTCTGGACTAGCGGGAGTCGATGAGCAGTACTTC
CAISGLAGVDEQYF
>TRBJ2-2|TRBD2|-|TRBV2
TGTGCCAGCAGGGGTAGCGGGAGCGGCACCGGGGAGCTGTTTTTT
CASRGSGSGTGELFF
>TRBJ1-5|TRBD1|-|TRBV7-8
TGTGCCAGCAGCCGGGACAGCTACGAGAATCAGCCCCAGCATTTT
CASSRDSYENQPQHF
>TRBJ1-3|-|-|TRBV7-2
TGTGCCAGCAGCTTAGACAGGGTTGGAAACACCATATATTTT
CASSLDRVGNTIYF
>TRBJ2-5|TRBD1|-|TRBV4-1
TGCGCCAGCAGCACGTCCGGGACAGGGCAGACCCAGTACTTC
CASSTSGTGQTQYF
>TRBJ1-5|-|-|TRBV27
TGTGCCAGCAGTTGGAGGGGTTTTCAGCCCCAGCATTTT
CASSWRGFQPQHF
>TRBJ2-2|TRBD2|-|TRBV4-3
TGCGCCAGCAGCCAGGTGACCGGGACTAGCGGATTCGGGGAGCTGTTTTTT
CASSQVTGTSGFGELFF
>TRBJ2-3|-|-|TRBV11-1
TGTGCCAGCAGCTGGAGTAGGAGGATTTCAGATACGCAGTATTTT
CASSWSRRISDTQYF
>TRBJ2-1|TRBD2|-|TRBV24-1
TGTGCCACCAGTGGTTCTAGCGGGAGGCAACCTACCTTCTACAATGAGCAGTTCTTC
CATSGSSGRQPTFYNEQFF
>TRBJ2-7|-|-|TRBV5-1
TGCGCCAGCAGCTTGCCAGGGGCCTACGAGCAGTACTTC
CASSLPGAYEQYF
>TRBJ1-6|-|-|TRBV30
TGTGCCTGGAGTGCCGGAGCAGGGAATTCACCCCTCCACTTT
CAWSAGAGNSPLHF
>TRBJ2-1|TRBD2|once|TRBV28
TGTGCCAGCGTATCGAGGGCTAGCGGGGGAAATGAGCAGTTCTTC
CASVSRASGGNEQFF
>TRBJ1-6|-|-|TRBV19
TGTGCCAGTCGTCGGGGTCCCAATTCACCCCTCCACTTT
CASRRGPNSPLHF
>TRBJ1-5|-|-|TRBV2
TGTGCCAGCAACAGGCTCTATAGCAATCAGCCCCAGCATTTT
CASNRLYSNQPQHF
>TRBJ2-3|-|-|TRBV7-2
TGTGCCAGCACGAGGGGGGGGCGGGGTGGGACAGATACGCAGTATTTT
CASTRGGRGGTDTQYF
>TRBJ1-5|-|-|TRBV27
TGTGCCAGCAGCCGGACAGCAGAGCAGCCCCAGCATTTT
CASSRTAEQPQHF
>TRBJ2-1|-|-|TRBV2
TGTGCCAGCATAGGGGCCCTAACCTACAATGAGCAGTTCTTC
CASIGALTYNEQFF
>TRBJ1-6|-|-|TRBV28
TGTGCCAGCAGTTTTTCCCGCGCCAGGGACTATAATTCACCCCTCCACTTT
CASSFSRARDYNSPLHF
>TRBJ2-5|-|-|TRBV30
TGTGCCTGGAGTGTATCCGGGGAGACCCAGTACTTC
CAWSVSGETQYF
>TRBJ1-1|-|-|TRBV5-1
TGCGCCAGCAGCTCGGACAACATGAACACTGAAGCTTTCTTT
CASSSDNMNTEAFF
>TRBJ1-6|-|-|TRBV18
TGTGCCAGCTCGGAGGGCGCAGGACCCCTCCACTTT
CASSEGAGPLHF
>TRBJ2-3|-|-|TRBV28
TGTGCCAGCAGTTTATCGGGGGGCACAGATACGCAGTATTTT
CASSLSGGTDTQYF
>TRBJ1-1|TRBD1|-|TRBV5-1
TGCGCCAGCAGTAGTAGACAGGGGATGAACACTGAAGCTTTCTTT
CASSSRQGMNTEAFF
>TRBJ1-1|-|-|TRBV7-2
TGTGCCAGCAGCTTGTCCCAGAACACTGAAGCTTTCTTT
CASSLSQNTEAFF
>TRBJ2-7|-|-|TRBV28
TGTGCCAGCAGTTTAGTAGGCACCCTAGCAACCGAAAAGAGCTCCTACGAGCAGTACTTC
CASSLVGTLATEKSSYEQYF
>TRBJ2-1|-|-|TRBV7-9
TGTGCCAGCGTTCTAGGGAGCTCCTACAATGAGCAGTTCTTC
CASVLGSSYNEQFF
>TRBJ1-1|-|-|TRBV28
TGTGCCAGCAGTTTAGTCGGAGGGAGCACTGAAGCTTTCTTT
CASSLVGGSTEAFF
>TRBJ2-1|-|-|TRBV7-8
TGTGCCAGCAGCTTTGATGAGCCCCCCACCTACAATGAGCAGTTCTTC
CASSFDEPPTYNEQFF
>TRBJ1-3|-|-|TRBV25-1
TGTGCCAGCAGTGAACCGGGAATTCTTGGAAACACCATATATTTT
CASSEPGILGNTIYF
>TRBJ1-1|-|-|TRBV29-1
TGCAGCGTTTACAGCCGGACTGAAGCTTTCTTT
CSVYSRTEAFF
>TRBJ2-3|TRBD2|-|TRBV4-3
TGCGCCAGCAGCCAAGATAGGGCGGGAGGCTTCACAGATACGCAGTATTTT
CASSQDRAGGFTDTQYF
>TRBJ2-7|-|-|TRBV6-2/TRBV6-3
TGTGCCAGCAGTTACTCTACAGGGGGGGCCTACGAGCAGTACTTC
CASSYSTGGAYEQYF
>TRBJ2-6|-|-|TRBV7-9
TGTGCCAGCAGCATGACAGCCCGAGGCACTGGGGCCAACGTCCTGACTTTC
CASSMTARGTGANVLTF
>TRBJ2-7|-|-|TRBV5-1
TGCGCCAGCAGCTTGGTGGCAGGGGGGAACGAGCAGTACTTC
CASSLVAGGNEQYF
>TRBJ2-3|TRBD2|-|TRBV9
TGTGCCAGCAGCGTATCCTCAGCGGGAGGTGGGGCAGATACGCAGTATTTT
CASSVSSAGGGADTQYF
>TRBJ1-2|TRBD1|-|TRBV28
TGTGCCAGCAGTTCTACAACAGGGGTGGGCTACACCTTC
CASSSTTGVGYTF
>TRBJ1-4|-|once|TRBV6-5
TGTGCCAGCAGTCCCGGCGGGGTCAGGAATGAAAAACTGTTTTTT
CASSPGGVRNEKLFF